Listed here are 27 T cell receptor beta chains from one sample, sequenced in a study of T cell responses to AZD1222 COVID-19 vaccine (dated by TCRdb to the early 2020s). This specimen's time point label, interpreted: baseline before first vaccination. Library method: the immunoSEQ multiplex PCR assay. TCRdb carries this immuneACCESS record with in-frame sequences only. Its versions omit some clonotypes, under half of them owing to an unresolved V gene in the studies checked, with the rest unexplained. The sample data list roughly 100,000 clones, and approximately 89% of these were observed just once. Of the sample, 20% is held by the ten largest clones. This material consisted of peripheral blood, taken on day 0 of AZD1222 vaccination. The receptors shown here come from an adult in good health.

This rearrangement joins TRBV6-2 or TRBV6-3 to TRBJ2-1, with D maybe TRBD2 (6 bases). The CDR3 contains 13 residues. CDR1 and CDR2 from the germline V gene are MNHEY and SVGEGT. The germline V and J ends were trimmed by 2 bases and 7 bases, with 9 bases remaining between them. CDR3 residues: CASSYGTQNEQFF. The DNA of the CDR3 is TGTGCCAGCAGTTACGGGACTCAAAATGAGCAGTTCTTC.

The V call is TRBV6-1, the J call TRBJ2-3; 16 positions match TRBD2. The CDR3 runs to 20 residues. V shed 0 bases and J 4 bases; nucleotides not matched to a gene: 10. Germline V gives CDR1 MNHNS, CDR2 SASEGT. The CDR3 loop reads CASSEALPGLAGGLADTQYF. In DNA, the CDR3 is TGTGCCAGCAGTGAAGCGCTTCCGGGACTAGCGGGGGGGCTCGCAGATACGCAGTATTTT.

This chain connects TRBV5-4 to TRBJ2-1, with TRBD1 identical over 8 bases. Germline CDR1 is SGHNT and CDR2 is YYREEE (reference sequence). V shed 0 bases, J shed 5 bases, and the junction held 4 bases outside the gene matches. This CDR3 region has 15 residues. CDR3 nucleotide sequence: TGTGCCAGCAGCTTGGGGGACAGGAGCCACAATGAGCAGTTCTTC. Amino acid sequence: CASSLGDRSHNEQFF.

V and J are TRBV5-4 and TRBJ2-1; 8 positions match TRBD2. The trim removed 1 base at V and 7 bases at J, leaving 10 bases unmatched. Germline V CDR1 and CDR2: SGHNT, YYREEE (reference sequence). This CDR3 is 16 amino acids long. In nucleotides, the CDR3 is TGTGCCAGCAGCTTGATCGGAGGACTAGCAACGAATGAGCAGTTCTTC. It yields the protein CASSLIGGLATNEQFF.

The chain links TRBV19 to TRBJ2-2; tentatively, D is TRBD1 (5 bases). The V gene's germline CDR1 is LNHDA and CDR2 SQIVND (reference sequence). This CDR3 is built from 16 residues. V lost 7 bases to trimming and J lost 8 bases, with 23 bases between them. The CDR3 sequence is CASNTYKGRVRGELFF. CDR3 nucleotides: TGTGCCAGTAATACTTATAAGGGGCGCGTGAGGGGGGAGCTGTTTTTT.

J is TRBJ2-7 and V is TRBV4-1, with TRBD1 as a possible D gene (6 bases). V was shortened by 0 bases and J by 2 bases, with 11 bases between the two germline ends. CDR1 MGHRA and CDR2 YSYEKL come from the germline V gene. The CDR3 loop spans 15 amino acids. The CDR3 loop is CASSQEGANPYEQYF. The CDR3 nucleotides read TGCGCCAGCAGCCAAGAGGGGGCCAACCCCTACGAGCAGTACTTC.

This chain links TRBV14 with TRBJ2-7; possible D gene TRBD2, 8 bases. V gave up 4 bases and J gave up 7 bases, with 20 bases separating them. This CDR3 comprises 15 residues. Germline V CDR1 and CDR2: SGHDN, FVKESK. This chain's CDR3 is CASSLSGGGIWEQYF. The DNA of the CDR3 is TGTGCCAGCAGCCTCTCGGGAGGGGGCATCTGGGAGCAGTACTTC.

The CDR3 loop reads CASSPGQRDYGYTF. The CDR3 nucleotides read TGTGCCAGCAGCCCGGGACAGAGGGACTATGGCTACACCTTC. V is TRBV5-4 and J is TRBJ1-2; TRBD1 aligns across 7 bases. The CDR3 sequence is 14 residues long. Germline V CDR1 and CDR2: SGHNT, YYREEE (reference sequence). V was clipped by 4 bases and J by 3 bases; unmatched bases: 6.

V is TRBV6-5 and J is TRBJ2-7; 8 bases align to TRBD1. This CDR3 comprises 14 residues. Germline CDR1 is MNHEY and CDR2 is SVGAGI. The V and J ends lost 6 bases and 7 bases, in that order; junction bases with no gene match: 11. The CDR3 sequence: CASRSNRGWGEQYF. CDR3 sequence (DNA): TGTGCCAGCAGAAGTAACAGGGGGTGGGGGGAGCAGTACTTC.

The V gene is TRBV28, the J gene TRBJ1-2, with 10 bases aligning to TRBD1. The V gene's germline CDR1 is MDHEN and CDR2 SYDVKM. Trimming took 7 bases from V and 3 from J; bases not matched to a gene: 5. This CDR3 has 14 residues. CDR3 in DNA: TGTGCCAGCACAATCGGACAGGGGGACTATGGCTACACCTTC. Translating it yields CASTIGQGDYGYTF.

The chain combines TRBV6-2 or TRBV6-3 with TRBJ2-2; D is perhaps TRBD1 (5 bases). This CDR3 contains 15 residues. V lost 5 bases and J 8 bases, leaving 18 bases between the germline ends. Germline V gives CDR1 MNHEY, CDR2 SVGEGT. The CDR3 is CASSDGQRTGGELFF. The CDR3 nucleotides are TGTGCCAGCAGTGACGGACAACGTACCGGGGGGGAGCTGTTTTTT.

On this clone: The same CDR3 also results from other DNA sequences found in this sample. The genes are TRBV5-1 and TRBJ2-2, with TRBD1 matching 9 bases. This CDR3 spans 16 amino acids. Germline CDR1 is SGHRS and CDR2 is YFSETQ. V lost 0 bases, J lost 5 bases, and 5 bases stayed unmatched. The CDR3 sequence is CASSLGDREDTGELFF. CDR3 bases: TGCGCCAGCAGCTTGGGGGACAGGGAGGATACCGGGGAGCTGTTTTTT.

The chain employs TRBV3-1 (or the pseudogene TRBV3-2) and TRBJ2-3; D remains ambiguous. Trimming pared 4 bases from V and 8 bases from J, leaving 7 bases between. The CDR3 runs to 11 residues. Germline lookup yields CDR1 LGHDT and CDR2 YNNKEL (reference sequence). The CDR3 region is CASSLHGTQYF. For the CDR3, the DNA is TGTGCCAGCAGCCTCCATGGTACGCAGTATTTT.

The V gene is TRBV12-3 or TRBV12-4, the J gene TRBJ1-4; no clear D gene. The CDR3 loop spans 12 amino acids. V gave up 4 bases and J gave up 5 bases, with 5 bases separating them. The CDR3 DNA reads TGTGCCAGCAGTTCCCCCAATGAAAAACTGTTTTTT. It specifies CASSSPNEKLFF.

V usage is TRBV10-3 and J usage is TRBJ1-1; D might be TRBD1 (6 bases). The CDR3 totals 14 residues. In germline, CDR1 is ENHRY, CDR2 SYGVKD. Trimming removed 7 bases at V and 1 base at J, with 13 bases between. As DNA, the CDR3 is TGTGCCATCACCTCAAGGACAGAGAACACTGAAGCTTTCTTT. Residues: CAITSRTENTEAFF.

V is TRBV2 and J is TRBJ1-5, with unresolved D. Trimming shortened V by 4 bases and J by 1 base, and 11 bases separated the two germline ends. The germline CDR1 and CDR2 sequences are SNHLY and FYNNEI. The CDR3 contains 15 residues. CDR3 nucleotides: TGTGCCAGCAGTGTTGAAGGATTGAGCAATCAGCCCCAGCATTTT. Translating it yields CASSVEGLSNQPQHF.

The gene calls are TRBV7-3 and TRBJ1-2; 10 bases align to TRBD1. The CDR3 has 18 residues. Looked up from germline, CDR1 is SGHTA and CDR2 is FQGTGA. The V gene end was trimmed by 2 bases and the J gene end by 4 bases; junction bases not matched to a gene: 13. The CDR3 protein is CASSLQGPGQGQSYGYTF. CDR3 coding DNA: TGTGCCAGCAGCTTACAAGGGCCGGGACAGGGGCAGTCCTATGGCTACACCTTC.

This CDR3 is CASRLAGDGEQYF. CDR3 in DNA: TGCGCCAGCCGGCTAGCGGGAGATGGGGAGCAGTACTTC. This chain connects TRBV5-1 to TRBJ2-7; the match to TRBD2 covers 10 bases. The junction had 8 bases not matched to a gene; V was cut back by 7 bases and J by 7 bases. The CDR3 is made up of 13 amino acids. Per germline, CDR1 SGHRS and CDR2 YFSETQ.

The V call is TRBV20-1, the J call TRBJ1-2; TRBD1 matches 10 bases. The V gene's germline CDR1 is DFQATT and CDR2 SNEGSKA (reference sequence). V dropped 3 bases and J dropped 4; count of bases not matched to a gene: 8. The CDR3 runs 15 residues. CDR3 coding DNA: TGCAGTGCTAGTGTGGCGGGACAGGGGACCTATGGCTACACCTTC. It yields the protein CSASVAGQGTYGYTF.

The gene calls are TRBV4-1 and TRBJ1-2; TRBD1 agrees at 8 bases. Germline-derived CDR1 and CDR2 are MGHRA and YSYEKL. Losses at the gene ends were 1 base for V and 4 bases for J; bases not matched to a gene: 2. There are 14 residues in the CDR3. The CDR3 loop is CASSQADRGYGYTF. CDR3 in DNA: TGCGCCAGCAGCCAAGCCGACAGGGGCTATGGCTACACCTTC.

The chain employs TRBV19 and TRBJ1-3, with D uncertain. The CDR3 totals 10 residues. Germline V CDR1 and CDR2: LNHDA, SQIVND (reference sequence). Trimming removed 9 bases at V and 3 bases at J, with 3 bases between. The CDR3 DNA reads TGTGCCAGCGGTGGAAACACCATATATTTT. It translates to CASGGNTIYF. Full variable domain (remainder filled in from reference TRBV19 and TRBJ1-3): DGGITQSPKYLFRKEGQNVTLSCEQNLNHDAMYWYRQDPGQGLRLIYYSQIVNDFQKGDIAEGYSVSREKKESFPLTVTSAQKNPTAFYLCASGGNTIYFGEGSWLTVV.

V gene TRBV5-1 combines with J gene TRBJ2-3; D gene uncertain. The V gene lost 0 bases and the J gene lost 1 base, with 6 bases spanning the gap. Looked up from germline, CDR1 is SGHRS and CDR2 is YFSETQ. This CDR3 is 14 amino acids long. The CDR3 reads CASSLDGRTDTQYF. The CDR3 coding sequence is TGCGCCAGCAGCTTGGACGGACGCACAGATACGCAGTATTTT.

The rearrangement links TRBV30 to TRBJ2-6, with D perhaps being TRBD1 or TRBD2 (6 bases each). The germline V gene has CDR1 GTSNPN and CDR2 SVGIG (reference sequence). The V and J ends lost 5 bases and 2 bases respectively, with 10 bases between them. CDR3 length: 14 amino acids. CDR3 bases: TGTGCCTGGCGAAGGGGGGCTGGGGCCAACGTCCTGACTTTC. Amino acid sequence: CAWRRGAGANVLTF.

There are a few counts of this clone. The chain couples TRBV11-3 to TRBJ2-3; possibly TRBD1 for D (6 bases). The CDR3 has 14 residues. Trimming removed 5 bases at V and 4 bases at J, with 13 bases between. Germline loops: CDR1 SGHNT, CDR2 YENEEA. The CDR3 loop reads CASSPYRDPDTQYF. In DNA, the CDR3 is TGTGCCAGCAGCCCCTACAGGGACCCAGATACGCAGTATTTT.

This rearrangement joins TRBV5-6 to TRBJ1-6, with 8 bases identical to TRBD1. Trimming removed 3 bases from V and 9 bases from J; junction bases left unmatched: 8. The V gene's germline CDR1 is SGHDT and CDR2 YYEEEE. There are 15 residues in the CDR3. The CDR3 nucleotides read TGTGCCAGCAGCTCGACAGGGGATCAAGGTTCACCCCTCCACTTT. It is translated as CASSSTGDQGSPLHF.

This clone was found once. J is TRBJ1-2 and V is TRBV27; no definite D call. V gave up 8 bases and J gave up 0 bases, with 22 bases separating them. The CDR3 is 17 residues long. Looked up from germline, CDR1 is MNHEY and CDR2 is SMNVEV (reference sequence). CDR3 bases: TGTGCCAGCCCTAAAGACGGAAGGTTCACCCCTAACTATGGCTACACCTTC. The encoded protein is CASPKDGRFTPNYGYTF.

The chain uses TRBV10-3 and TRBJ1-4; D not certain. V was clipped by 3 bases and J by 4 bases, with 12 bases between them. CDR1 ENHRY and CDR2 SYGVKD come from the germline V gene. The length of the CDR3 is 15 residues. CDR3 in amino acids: CAISDWGGFNEKLFF. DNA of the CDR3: TGTGCCATCAGTGATTGGGGAGGCTTTAATGAAAAACTGTTTTTT.